This T cell receptor beta chain came from a study of blood T cell repertoires in COVID-19. Study context: From T cells, B-cell-depleted T cells, or PBMCs came the material, which was cDNA or gDNA.

Assay used: immunoSEQ multiplex PCR; TCRdb lists only in-frame clones, some missing. The repertoire holds hundreds of thousands of clones, with roughly 90% as singletons. The V end was cut by 4 bases, the J end by 5 bases, with 17 bases between. This CDR3 is built from 15 residues. Germline loops: CDR1 KGHSH, CDR2 LQKENI. The gene calls are TRBV18 and TRBJ1-1; tentative D call: TRBD1 (5 bases). The receptor was derived from a man aged 55 to 70 who had recovered from COVID-19. Specimen: peripheral blood. The CDR3 protein is CASSRDSPGWTEAFF. The CDR3 nucleotides read TGTGCCAGCTCACGGGACTCCCCTGGTTGGACTGAAGCTTTCTTT.